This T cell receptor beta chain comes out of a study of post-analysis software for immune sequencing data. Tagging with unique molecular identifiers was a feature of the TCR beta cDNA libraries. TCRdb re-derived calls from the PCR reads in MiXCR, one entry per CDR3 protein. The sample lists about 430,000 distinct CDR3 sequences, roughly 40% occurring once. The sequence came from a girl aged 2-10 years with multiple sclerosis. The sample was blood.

The CDR3 bases are TGTGCCAGCAGCAACGGACAGGTCCCATTCTACGAGCAGTACTTC. It is translated as CASSNGQVPFYEQYF. This sequence joins TRBV7-3 and TRBJ2-7, with 7 bases fitting TRBD1. After removal of 5 bases from V and 3 bases from J, the junction contained 10 bases not matched to a gene. The germline V gene encodes CDR1 SGHTA and CDR2 FQGTGA. This CDR3 comprises 15 residues.